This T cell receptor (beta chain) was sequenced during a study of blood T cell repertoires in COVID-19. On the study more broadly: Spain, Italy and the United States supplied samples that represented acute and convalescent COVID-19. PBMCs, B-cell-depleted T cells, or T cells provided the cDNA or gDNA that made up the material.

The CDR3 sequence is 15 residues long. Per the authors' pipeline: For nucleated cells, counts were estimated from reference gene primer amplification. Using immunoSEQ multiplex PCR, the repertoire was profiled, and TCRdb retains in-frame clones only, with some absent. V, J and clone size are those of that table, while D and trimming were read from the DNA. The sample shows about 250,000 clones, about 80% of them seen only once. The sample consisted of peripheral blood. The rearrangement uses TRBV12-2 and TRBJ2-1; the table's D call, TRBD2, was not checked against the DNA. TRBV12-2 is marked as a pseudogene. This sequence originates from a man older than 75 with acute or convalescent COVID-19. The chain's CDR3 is CASRESGAPGNEQFF. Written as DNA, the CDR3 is TGTGCAAGTCGGGAGAGCGGGGCCCCGGGGAATGAGCAGTTCTTC.